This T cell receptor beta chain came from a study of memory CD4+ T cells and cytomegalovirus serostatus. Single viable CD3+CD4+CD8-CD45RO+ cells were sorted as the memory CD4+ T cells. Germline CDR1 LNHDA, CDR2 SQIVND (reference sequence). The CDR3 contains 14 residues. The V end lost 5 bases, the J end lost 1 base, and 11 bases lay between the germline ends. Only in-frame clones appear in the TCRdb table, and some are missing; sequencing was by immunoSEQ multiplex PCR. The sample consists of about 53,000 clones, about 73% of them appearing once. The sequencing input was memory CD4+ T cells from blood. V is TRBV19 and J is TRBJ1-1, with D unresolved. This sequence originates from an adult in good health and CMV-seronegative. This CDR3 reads CASSFRVGNTEAFF. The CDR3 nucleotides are TGTGCCAGTAGTTTCCGGGTGGGGAACACTGAAGCTTTCTTT.